This T cell receptor (beta chain) originates from a study of blood T cells in healthy people across ages. The second PCR ran roughly 6 to 11 cycles with a sample-barcoded 5' primer and J-beta primers. Via MiXCR, TCRdb re-called the 5' RACE reads, giving one row per CDR3 protein. Found here are hundreds of thousands of distinct CDR3 sequences, about 43% of them singletons; the top ten hold around 32%. The CDR3 extends over 16 amino acids. Germline CDR1 is SEHNR and CDR2 is FQNEAQ (reference sequence). The V end lost 5 bases, the J end lost 0 bases, and 11 bases lay between the germline ends. Material: blood. This sequence joins TRBV7-9 and TRBJ1-6; possibly TRBD1 for D (6 bases). The sequence was collected from a man older than 75 in good health. The CDR3 DNA follows: TGTGCCAGCAGCCCCGACAGGAGCTCCTATAATTCACCCCTCCACTTT. Encoded protein: CASSPDRSSYNSPLHF.